A single sample gave rise to the 8 T cell receptor beta chains below, sequenced in a study of blood T cells in healthy people across ages. Primers used in a second PCR of roughly 7 to 12 cycles were a sample-barcoded 5' primer and a J-beta primer mix. In TCRdb, the 5' RACE reads were re-called with MiXCR into one record per CDR3 protein. The data contain some 1.5 million distinct CDR3 sequences, 28% of them singletons. The source material was blood. These receptors originate from a young woman in good health.

The genes are TRBV27 and TRBJ2-7; 12 bases align to TRBD2. This CDR3 has 14 residues. Trimming at V came to 4 bases and at J to 8 bases, leaving 6 bases not matched to a gene. CDR1 and CDR2 from the germline V gene are MNHEY and SMNVEV (reference sequence). CDR3 in amino acids: CASSSGLAGPQQYF. In DNA form, the CDR3 reads TGTGCCAGCAGTTCGGGACTAGCGGGCCCTCAGCAGTACTTC.

This chain links TRBV15 with TRBJ2-1, with TRBD2 as a possible D gene (5 bases). The V gene's germline CDR1 is LNHNV and CDR2 YYDKDF (reference sequence). Trimming stripped 4 bases from V and 5 bases from J, with 9 bases between. CDR3 length: 13 residues. CDR3 DNA: TGTGCCACCAGCACGGACTTTAACAATGAGCAGTTCTTC. It specifies CATSTDFNNEQFF. The entire variable domain, with the rest obtained from reference TRBV15 and TRBJ2-1, is as follows: DAMVIQNPRYQVTQFGKPVTLSCSQTLNHNVMYWYQQKSSQAPKLLFHYYDKDFNNEADTPDNFQSRRPNTSFCFLDIRSPGLGDTAMYLCATSTDFNNEQFFGPGTRLTVL.

The chain combines TRBV28 with TRBJ1-6; D unresolved. V lost 6 bases and J lost 7, with 13 bases in between. The CDR3 runs 14 residues. CDR1 and CDR2 (germline): MDHEN, SYDVKM. CDR3 in amino acids: CASRPTTENSPLHF. The CDR3 DNA reads as TGTGCCAGCAGACCTACTACCGAGAATTCACCCCTCCACTTT.

This clonotype was found many times. V gene TRBV5-1 combines with J gene TRBJ2-7, with 10 bases identical to TRBD2. The CDR3 loop spans 14 amino acids. Per the germline V gene, CDR1 is SGHRS and CDR2 is YFSETQ. V shed 4 bases, J shed 3 bases, and the junction held 4 bases outside the gene matches. This CDR3 reads CASSEGLADYEQYF. In DNA, the CDR3 is TGCGCCAGCAGCGAAGGACTAGCGGACTACGAGCAGTACTTC.

This clonotype has only a few counts. The gene calls are TRBV6-1 and TRBJ1-2; D might be TRBD1 (6 bases). CDR1 and CDR2 (germline): MNHNS, SASEGT. Trimming pared 7 bases from V and 8 bases from J, leaving 20 bases between. The CDR3 runs to 14 residues. The chain's CDR3 is CASIPSAGGLGYTF. Written as DNA, the CDR3 is TGTGCCAGCATTCCCTCCGCCGGGGGGCTGGGCTACACCTTC.

The V gene is TRBV5-1, the J gene TRBJ2-1, with 9 bases fitting TRBD2. J was trimmed by 9 bases and V by 0 bases; bases with no gene match: 7. In germline, CDR1 is SGHRS, CDR2 YFSETQ. This CDR3 comprises 15 residues. Here the CDR3 DNA reads TGCGCCAGCAGCTTGGCCAGCGGGGGGCCGGTTGAGCAGTTCTTC. Translated: CASSLASGGPVEQFF.

This clonotype was recorded once. CDR3 nucleotide sequence: TGTGCCTGGAGTGTATATCTTATTGCGGACAGAACCTACGAGCAGTACTTC. Translated: CAWSVYLIADRTYEQYF. The chain joins TRBV30 to TRBJ2-7; TRBD1 is a possible D gene (6 bases). Trimming removed 0 bases at V and 2 bases at J, with 20 bases between. Germline values: CDR1 GTSNPN, CDR2 SVGIG (reference sequence). The CDR3 loop spans 17 amino acids.

V is TRBV7-9 and J is TRBJ2-7, with D maybe TRBD2 (5 bases). V shed 1 base and J shed 5 bases, with 15 bases lying between them. This CDR3 has 15 amino acids. Germline values: CDR1 SEHNR, CDR2 FQNEAQ (reference sequence). In DNA, the CDR3 is TGTGCCAGCAGCTTAGGCGAGGGATTTCTGAACGAGCAGTACTTC. Translating gives CASSLGEGFLNEQYF.